Described below is a single T cell receptor (beta chain) sequence and its context. This specimen belongs to a study of blood T cell repertoires in COVID-19. V was pared by 8 bases and J by 10 bases, with 23 bases between. CDR1 and CDR2 (germline): MDHEN, SYDVKM. The CDR3 extends over 14 amino acids. As processed by the authors: Estimation of nucleated cell counts relied on the amplification of reference gene primers. Here immunoSEQ multiplex PCR was the method, and the copy in TCRdb shows in-frame clones only, minus some. V and J calls and clone size follow that table, whereas D and trimming were derived from the DNA. The sample lists approximately 92,000 clones, 82% seen once, with 15% to 20% in the top ten.

The material sequenced was peripheral blood. This chain uses TRBV28 with TRBJ1-1; possibly TRBD1 for D (5 bases). The TCR comes from an older man with acute or convalescent COVID-19. CDR3 residues: CASGSGTAAPGAFF. CDR3 DNA sequence: TGTGCCAGCGGCTCCGGGACTGCCGCTCCAGGAGCTTTCTTT.